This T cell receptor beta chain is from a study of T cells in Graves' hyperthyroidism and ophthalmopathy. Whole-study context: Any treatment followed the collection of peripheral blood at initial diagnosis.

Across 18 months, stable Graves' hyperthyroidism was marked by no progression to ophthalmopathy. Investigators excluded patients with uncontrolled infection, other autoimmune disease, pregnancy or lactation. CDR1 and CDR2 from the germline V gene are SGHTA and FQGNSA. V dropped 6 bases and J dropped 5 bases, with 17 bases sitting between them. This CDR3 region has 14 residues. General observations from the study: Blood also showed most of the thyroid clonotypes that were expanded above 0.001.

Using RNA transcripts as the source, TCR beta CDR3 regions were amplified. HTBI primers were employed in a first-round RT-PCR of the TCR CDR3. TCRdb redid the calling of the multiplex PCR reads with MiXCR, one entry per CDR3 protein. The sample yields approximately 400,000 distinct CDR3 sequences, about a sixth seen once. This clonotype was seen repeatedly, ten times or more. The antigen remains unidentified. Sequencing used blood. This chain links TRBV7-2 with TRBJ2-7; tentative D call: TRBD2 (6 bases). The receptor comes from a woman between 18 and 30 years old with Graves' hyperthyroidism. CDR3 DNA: TGTGCCAGCAGTATCGGAGGGAAGATCCACGAGCAGTACTTC. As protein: CASSIGGKIHEQYF.